Following are 14 T cell receptor beta chains from one sample sequenced in a study of cytomegalovirus exposure and HLA in healthy donors. 60 Vbeta and 13 Jbeta primers were used in PCR. Repertoires were generated with immunoSEQ multiplex PCR, while TCRdb's copy carries only in-frame clones and drops some. The sample yields roughly 200,000 clones, roughly 80% seen once. The sample taken for sequencing was PBMCs. The receptors were gathered from a woman aged 18-29 years in good health and CMV-seronegative.

This chain joins TRBV6-5 and TRBJ1-2, with no clear D. The V gene's germline CDR1 is MNHEY and CDR2 SVGAGI. The CDR3 has 15 residues. The V gene lost 0 bases and the J gene lost 0 bases, with 8 bases spanning the gap. CDR3 sequence reads: CASSYSFQTNYGYTF. The CDR3 region has the DNA TGTGCCAGCAGTTACTCATTTCAGACTAACTATGGCTACACCTTC.

The J gene is TRBJ2-3, the V gene TRBV5-4; TRBD2 matches 8 bases. Germline values: CDR1 SGHNT, CDR2 YYREEE (reference sequence). Germline trimming cut 5 bases from V and 2 bases from J; bases unmatched to any gene: 7. This CDR3 is built from 15 residues. CDR3 protein: CASSTSGSPTDTQYF. The CDR3 DNA follows: TGTGCCAGCAGTACGAGCGGGAGCCCCACAGATACGCAGTATTTT.

The rearrangement uses TRBV9 and TRBJ2-1, with TRBD2 matching over 9 bases. Germline V gene data show CDR1 as SGDLS and CDR2 as YYNGEE. The CDR3 is 15 residues long. The ends lost 0 bases at V and 7 bases at J; junction bases unmatched: 5. The CDR3 loop reads CASSVEAGGGNEQFF. DNA for the CDR3: TGTGCCAGCAGCGTAGAGGCGGGAGGGGGTAATGAGCAGTTCTTC.

The gene calls are TRBV27 and TRBJ2-5, with TRBD1 identical over 9 bases. The germline V gene has CDR1 MNHEY and CDR2 SMNVEV (reference sequence). The CDR3 sequence is 13 residues long. Germline trimming cut 2 bases from V and 5 bases from J; bases unmatched to any gene: 0. This CDR3 reads CASSLDRGETQYF. DNA of the CDR3: TGTGCCAGCAGTTTAGACAGGGGGGAGACCCAGTACTTC.

Comments on this clone: No conserved phenylalanine or tryptophan is present at the end of the CDR3, so a read error is the likely explanation. The chain carries TRBV30 and TRBJ1-6; 8 nucleotides align to TRBD1. With V trimmed by 3 bases and J by 4 bases, 5 bases remained unmatched. Germline assignment: CDR1 GTSNPN and CDR2 SVGIG (reference sequence). The CDR3 has 15 amino acids. This CDR3 reads CAWRENRGYNSPLHL. As DNA, the CDR3 is TGTGCCTGGAGAGAGAACAGGGGGTATAATTCACCCCTCCACCTT.

This chain links TRBV7-8 with TRBJ1-1; TRBD1 aligns across 7 bases. The CDR3 contains 18 residues. Trimming removed 2 bases from V and 5 bases from J; junction bases left unmatched: 17. The V gene's germline CDR1 is SGHVS and CDR2 FQNEAQ. CDR3 DNA: TGTGCCAGCAGCTTAACTTTAAGGCAGGGGGTACGGTATACTGAAGCTTTCTTT. This translates into CASSLTLRQGVRYTEAFF.

In DNA, the CDR3 is TGTGCCAGCACCACACCGGGAGAATTAGCCTACAATGAGCAGTTCTTC. Translated, it gives CASTTPGELAYNEQFF. The V and J genes are TRBV7-9 and TRBJ2-1; D perhaps matches TRBD2 (6 bases). V lost 7 bases and J 2 bases, leaving 18 bases between the germline ends. Looked up from germline, CDR1 is SEHNR and CDR2 is FQNEAQ (reference sequence). The CDR3 consists of 16 residues.

This clone was detected only a few times. A much larger clone lies one base from this, so it may be a read error. The V and J genes are TRBV5-6 and TRBJ1-1, with D unclear. Trimming left V 3 bases short and J 4 bases short, with 4 bases between. Germline V gives CDR1 SGHDT, CDR2 YYEEEE. This CDR3 spans 11 amino acids. The DNA for the CDR3 is TGTGCCAGCAGCTCGAGCACTGAAGCTTTCTTT. Its protein is CASSSSTEAFF.

The chain is built from TRBV11-2 and TRBJ2-7, with D possibly TRBD1 on 6 matching bases. V shed 7 bases and J shed 3 bases, with 16 bases lying between them. The CDR3 covers 14 residues. Per the germline V gene, CDR1 is SGHAT and CDR2 is FQNNGV. The CDR3 here is CASTKGVNYYEQYV. DNA of the CDR3: TGTGCCAGCACCAAGGGGGTTAACTACTACGAGCAGTACGTC.

This sequence joins TRBV7-6 and TRBJ2-1; D may be TRBD1 (6 bases). The CDR3 extends over 12 amino acids. Trimming took off 5 bases at V and 9 bases at J, with 11 bases between the two ends. The germline CDR1 and CDR2 sequences are SGHVS and FNYEAQ. As DNA, the CDR3 is TGTGCCAGCAGCGGAACAGGGAGTGAGCAGTTCTTC. Its translation is CASSGTGSEQFF.

In DNA form, the CDR3 reads TGTGCCAGTAGTATAGTTTCGGGGGGCCTGAGAGATACGCAGTATTTT. It encodes CASSIVSGGLRDTQYF. V usage is TRBV19 and J usage is TRBJ2-3, with a weak D call TRBD2 (7 bases). The CDR3 is 16 amino acids. Trimming stripped 1 base from V and 5 bases from J, with 16 bases between. CDR1 is LNHDA, CDR2 SQIVND, per germline (reference sequence).

In this sample, this clone turned up a few times. The rearrangement links TRBV4-1 to TRBJ1-1, with 12 nucleotides matching TRBD1. V lost 5 bases to trimming and J lost 3 bases; unmatched junction nucleotides: 13. Germline CDR1 MGHRA, CDR2 YSYEKL. The CDR3 spans 18 residues. The CDR3 DNA reads TGCGCCAGCAGCTCCTTTACCGGGACAGGGGGCTATGACACTGAAGCTTTCTTT. Its translation is CASSSFTGTGGYDTEAFF.

V gene TRBV7-9 combines with J gene TRBJ2-2; maybe TRBD1 (5 bases). The CDR3 extends over 15 amino acids. V was cut by 5 bases and J by 6 bases, with 16 bases left in between. In germline, CDR1 is SEHNR, CDR2 FQNEAQ (reference sequence). In DNA form, the CDR3 reads TGTGCCAGCAGCGATCAGGGTCCCCTTCCCGGGGAGCTGTTTTTT. Its protein is CASSDQGPLPGELFF.

Only a few counts were recorded for this clone. The chain has TRBV7-9 and TRBJ2-1, with TRBD1 identical over 7 bases. Trimming at V came to 1 base and at J to 2 bases, leaving 2 bases not matched to a gene. Germline V CDR1 and CDR2: SEHNR, FQNEAQ (reference sequence). The CDR3 runs 15 residues. The CDR3 DNA is TGTGCCAGCAGCTTAGTCGGGACAGCCTACAATGAGCAGTTCTTC. Its protein is CASSLVGTAYNEQFF.